One sample yielded the 5 T cell receptor beta chains listed below, sequenced in a study of cytomegalovirus exposure and HLA in healthy donors. Primers included in the PCR were 60 Vbeta and 13 Jbeta primers. TCRdb's table, derived via immunoSEQ multiplex PCR, lists solely in-frame clones and lacks some. Among about 130,000 clones listed, 10% to 13% were seen once. The sequencing sample was made of PBMCs. The source of these receptors is a woman between 18 and 29 years old in good health and CMV-seropositive.

There are a few counts of this clone. This chain uses TRBV6-1 with TRBJ1-1; maybe TRBD1 (6 bases). This CDR3 is 13 amino acids long. Trimming shortened V by 8 bases and J by 2 bases, and 12 bases separated the two germline ends. CDR1 MNHNS and CDR2 SASEGT come from the germline V gene. The CDR3 bases are TGTGCCAGCCGATACAGGGAAAACACTGAAGCTTTCTTT. This codes for CASRYRENTEAFF.

This clone was observed a few times. The rearrangement joins TRBV5-1 to TRBJ1-1; no clear D. V lost 0 bases, J lost 0 bases, and 6 bases lay in between. The CDR3 sequence is 14 residues long. The germline V gene has CDR1 SGHRS and CDR2 YFSETQ. The CDR3: CASSLDSLNTEAFF. CDR3 bases: TGCGCCAGCAGCTTGGACAGCCTGAACACTGAAGCTTTCTTT.

This clone was recorded a few times. The rearrangement joins TRBV19 to TRBJ1-2; tentatively, D is TRBD1 (5 bases). V shed 7 bases and J shed 5 bases, with 20 bases lying between them. Germline loops: CDR1 LNHDA, CDR2 SQIVND (reference sequence). The CDR3 totals 15 residues. The DNA for the CDR3 is TGTGCCAGTACCGGAGGGGCAGCGTTCCTATATGGCTACACCTTC. It translates to CASTGGAAFLYGYTF. Filled out from reference TRBV19 and TRBJ1-2, the complete variable domain reads DGGITQSPKYLFRKEGQNVTLSCEQNLNHDAMYWYRQDPGQGLRLIYYSQIVNDFQKGDIAEGYSVSREKKESFPLTVTSAQKNPTAFYLCASTGGAAFLYGYTFGSGTRLTVV.

The chain uses TRBV28 and TRBJ2-1, with D possibly matching TRBD1 (6 bases). This CDR3 has 15 amino acids. Trimming stripped 8 bases from V and 10 bases from J, with 24 bases between. Germline values: CDR1 MDHEN, CDR2 SYDVKM. The CDR3: CASARTDGVFVEQFF. In DNA, the CDR3 is TGTGCCAGCGCTCGGACAGACGGCGTCTTTGTGGAGCAGTTCTTC.

This clone was found a few times. The CDR3 ends on some other residue instead of the conserved phenylalanine or tryptophan, so this is likely a read error. No DNA is shown, since the ends of the CDR3 on it are uncertain; the CDR3 is the one TCRdb lists. The chain uses TRBV6-1 and TRBJ1-4; the table's TRBD1 call for D was not verified on the DNA. Germline loops: CDR1 MNHNS, CDR2 SASEGT. Inclusive of both ends, the CDR3 amounts to 13 amino acids. CDR3 sequence: CASSVTSSQAQLC.